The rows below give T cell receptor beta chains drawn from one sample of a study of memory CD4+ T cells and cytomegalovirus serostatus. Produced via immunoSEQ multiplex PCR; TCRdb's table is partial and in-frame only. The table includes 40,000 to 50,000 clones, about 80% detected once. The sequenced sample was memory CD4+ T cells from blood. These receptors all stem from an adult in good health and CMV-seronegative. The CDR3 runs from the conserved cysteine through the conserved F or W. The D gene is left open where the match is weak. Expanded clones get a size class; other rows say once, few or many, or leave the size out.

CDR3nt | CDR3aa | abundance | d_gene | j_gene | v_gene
TGTGCCACCAGCAGACGGGGGTCCGGGGAGCTGTTTTTT | CATSRRGSGELFF | few | . | TRBJ2-2 | TRBV15
TGTGCCTGGAGGGACAGGGTATATAATTCACCCCTCCACTTT | CAWRDRVYNSPLHF | few | TRBD1 | TRBJ1-6 | TRBV30
TGTGCCAGCAGCCCGGGGACAGGCGGAAGAGAAAAACTGTTTTTT | CASSPGTGGREKLFF | . | TRBD1 | TRBJ1-4 | TRBV9
TGTGCCAGCAGCTCTGGGAATTCACCCCTCCACTTT | CASSSGNSPLHF | . | . | TRBJ1-6 | TRBV7-6
TGTGCCAGCAGAAGTTATGAAAATCAGCCCCAGCATTTT | CASRSYENQPQHF | . | . | TRBJ1-5 | TRBV6-1
TGCGCCAGCAGCTGGAGGGGATCGGCCCCCGCGAACACCGGGGAGCTGTTTTTT | CASSWRGSAPANTGELFF | . | . | TRBJ2-2 | TRBV5-1
TGTGCCAGCAGCCTCCATGGGGCAGGGGGCAATCAGCCCCAGCATTTT | CASSLHGAGGNQPQHF | . | . | TRBJ1-5 | TRBV4-2
TGTGCCAGCTCACAGATAAATCTGAACACCGGGGAGCTGTTTTTT | CASSQINLNTGELFF | . | . | TRBJ2-2 | TRBV18
TGTGCCAGCAGCCGCAGCATTGGGACAGATACGCAGTATTTT | CASSRSIGTDTQYF | . | . | TRBJ2-3 | TRBV5-8
TGTGCCAGCAGCCCCGGACAGACGCCAGGGGTTGAGCAGTTCTTC | CASSPGQTPGVEQFF | few | . | TRBJ2-1 | TRBV7-6
TGTGCCAGCAGTAGAGACAGTTCTGGGGCCAACGTCCTGACTTTC | CASSRDSSGANVLTF | . | . | TRBJ2-6 | TRBV6-5
TGTGCCAGCAGCTTGGGGCGGGGGACCCAAGAGACCCAGTACTTC | CASSLGRGTQETQYF | . | TRBD2 | TRBJ2-5 | TRBV5-6
TGCGCCAGCAGCGAGCCGGCAGGGGGCGATGGCTACACCTTC | CASSEPAGGDGYTF | . | TRBD1 | TRBJ1-2 | TRBV5-1
TGCGCCAGCAGCTCCGACAGTAGGGAAAAACTGTTTTTT | CASSSDSREKLFF | . | . | TRBJ1-4 | TRBV5-1
TGCGCCAGCAGTGAGCTGTCTGGGGATCGCAATCAGCCCCAGCATTTT | CASSELSGDRNQPQHF | . | . | TRBJ1-5 | TRBV10-2
TGTGCCAGCACCCCAGGGGGAAACTATGGCTACACCTTC | CASTPGGNYGYTF | . | TRBD1 | TRBJ1-2 | TRBV11-2
TGTGCCACCAGCCTAGGGACTAGCGGGGTAGAGACCCAGTACTTC | CATSLGTSGVETQYF | . | TRBD2 | TRBJ2-5 | TRBV15
TGTGCCAGCAGCCCGGCGCTTAATCAGCCCCAGCATTTT | CASSPALNQPQHF | . | . | TRBJ1-5 | TRBV7-9
TGTGCCAGCAGACCTTACGGACAGGGGGCCGGAGAGCAGTTCTTC | CASRPYGQGAGEQFF | . | TRBD1 | TRBJ2-1 | TRBV7-9
TGTGCCAGCAGCTTAGGGGGCCCCCGGGAGACCCAGTACTTC | CASSLGGPRETQYF | . | . | TRBJ2-5 | TRBV11-2
TGTGCCAGCTCACCCTCGTCCAGAGAAGCTTTCTTT | CASSPSSREAFF | few | . | TRBJ1-1 | TRBV18
TGTGCCAGCAGCACAGGAGCAAACTATGGCTACACCTTC | CASSTGANYGYTF | . | . | TRBJ1-2 | TRBV2
TGTGCCAGCAGCGTAGGAGGGGGTCAGCCCCAGCATTTT | CASSVGGGQPQHF | few | . | TRBJ1-5 | TRBV9
TGTGCCAGCAGCACGACAGGGGGCAGATACCAGCCCCAGCATTTT | CASSTTGGRYQPQHF | . | TRBD1 | TRBJ1-5 | TRBV7-7
TGTGCCAGCAGTGAGGAATGGGACAGGGTCTACGAGCAGTACTTC | CASSEEWDRVYEQYF | few | TRBD1 | TRBJ2-7 | TRBV2
TGTGCCAGCAGCCCCCCGGGTATAGAACAGCCCCAGCATTTT | CASSPPGIEQPQHF | . | . | TRBJ1-5 | TRBV7-9
TGTGCCAGCAGTGTGGCGACAGGGGGTTACGAGCAGTACTTC | CASSVATGGYEQYF | few | TRBD1 | TRBJ2-7 | TRBV2
TGTGCCAGCAGGGCACCGGGACAGGGGTTGCCAGATACGCAGTATTTT | CASRAPGQGLPDTQYF | . | TRBD1 | TRBJ2-3 | TRBV28
TGTGCCAGCAGTACCGGGACAGGGAAGTATCAGCCCCAGCATTTT | CASSTGTGKYQPQHF | few | TRBD1 | TRBJ1-5 | TRBV6-5
TGTGCCTGGAGTGTTGGACAGGGGGCCTTCTCTGGAAACACCATATATTTT | CAWSVGQGAFSGNTIYF | . | TRBD1 | TRBJ1-3 | TRBV30
TGTGCCAGCACCCTGGGACAACCCATGGTTCCAACTGAAGCTTTCTTT | CASTLGQPMVPTEAFF | once | . | TRBJ1-1 | TRBV7-8
TGTGCCAGCAGCGCCGGGATCACAGATACGCAGTATTTT | CASSAGITDTQYF | . | . | TRBJ2-3 | TRBV25-1
TGTGCCAGTAGCGACAGCCCCAGGAGGACTGAAGCTTTCTTT | CASSDSPRRTEAFF | . | . | TRBJ1-1 | TRBV19
TGTGCCAGCAGCTTGGTTTTTGGACAGGGGTCAATAGATACGCAGTATTTT | CASSLVFGQGSIDTQYF | medium-sized | TRBD1 | TRBJ2-3 | TRBV5-4
TGTGCCAGCAGCTTGTACGGCCTGGCCTACGAGCAGTACTTC | CASSLYGLAYEQYF | . | . | TRBJ2-7 | TRBV5-4
TGTGCCAGCAGCTTAGGGGGACTCTTTAATGAGCAGTTCTTC | CASSLGGLFNEQFF | . | . | TRBJ2-1 | TRBV7-9
TGTGCCAGCAAACATAGCTCCCCCAGTACAGATACGCAGTATTTT | CASKHSSPSTDTQYF | . | . | TRBJ2-3 | TRBV28
TGTGCCAGCAGTGGGGGGGGTTATAACACCGGGGAGCTGTTTTTT | CASSGGGYNTGELFF | . | TRBD2 | TRBJ2-2 | TRBV6-1
TGTGCCAGCAGCTTGGGTGTTACTAGCTCCTACAATGAGCAGTTCTTC | CASSLGVTSSYNEQFF | . | . | TRBJ2-1 | TRBV5-4
TGTGCCAGTAGTACCACAGGGGATTACCGTTCACCCCTCCACTTT | CASSTTGDYRSPLHF | . | TRBD1 | TRBJ1-6 | TRBV19
TGCGCCAGCAGCCAAACCGGGACAGGGTACTACGAGCAGTACTTC | CASSQTGTGYYEQYF | . | TRBD1 | TRBJ2-7 | TRBV4-1
TGCGCCAGCAGTCGAGCGAACACTGAAGCTTTCTTT | CASSRANTEAFF | few | . | TRBJ1-1 | TRBV10-2
TGTGCCATCAGTGACGGGACGGGTGACATGGAGCAGTACTTC | CAISDGTGDMEQYF | . | . | TRBJ2-7 | TRBV10-3
TGCGCCAGCAGCGGGGACGGTTATAATTCACCCCTCCACTTT | CASSGDGYNSPLHF | . | . | TRBJ1-6 | TRBV10-2
TGTGCCAGCAGCAGACTCGCCCTGGACACGGTGGGTCCCCAGCATTTT | CASSRLALDTVGPQHF | . | . | TRBJ1-5 | TRBV28
TGTGCCTGGAGTGTACGGGAGAATCAGCCCCAGCATTTT | CAWSVRENQPQHF | few | . | TRBJ1-5 | TRBV30
TGTGCTTCGAGAGGTCGGAACACTGAAGCTTTCTTT | CASRGRNTEAFF | . | . | TRBJ1-1 | TRBV6-5
TGTGCCAGCAGCCAAGAGGCCTCCCCCAGCACAGATACGCAGTATTTT | CASSQEASPSTDTQYF | . | . | TRBJ2-3 | TRBV4-2
TGTGCCAGCTCACGAGACTCCTACGAGCAGTACTTC | CASSRDSYEQYF | . | . | TRBJ2-7 | TRBV18
TGTGCCAGCGGCGGCGGGGCCAACGTCCTGACTTTC | CASGGGANVLTF | . | . | TRBJ2-6 | TRBV7-9
TGTGCCAGCAGCTTTGGTCGGAGCACAGATACGCAGTATTTT | CASSFGRSTDTQYF | . | . | TRBJ2-3 | TRBV11-1
TGTGCCAGCAGCGCCGGGACTAGCGGGGGGGCTGAGCAGTTCTTC | CASSAGTSGGAEQFF | . | TRBD2 | TRBJ2-1 | TRBV25-1
TGTGCCAGCAGCTTAACAGGGGGCGTTTCTGGCTACACCTTC | CASSLTGGVSGYTF | . | TRBD1 | TRBJ1-2 | TRBV7-2
TGTGCCAGCAGATCCCCGAGCGGGCCCGAGCAGTACTTC | CASRSPSGPEQYF | . | . | TRBJ2-7 | TRBV6-6